Listed here are 25 T cell receptor beta chains from one sample, sequenced in a study of early T cells in non-severe SARS-CoV-2 infection. TCRdb used MiXCR to reprocess the 5' RACE reads, holding one entry per CDR3 protein. The sample records about 66,000 distinct CDR3 sequences, 20% being singletons. The sequencing used whole blood, collected at baseline. All receptors come from an adult who was a healthcare worker with PCR-confirmed SARS-CoV-2 infection or an uninfected control (not recorded which).

This clonotype was detected only a few times. The chain links TRBV5-1 to TRBJ2-2; D unclear. CDR3 length: 15 amino acids. Between the trimmed V and J ends, which lost 1 base and 1 base, there was a span of 8 bases. Looked up from germline, CDR1 is SGHRS and CDR2 is YFSETQ. The CDR3 nucleotides are TGCGCCAGCAGCTTGCCGCGCCAGAACACCGGGGAGCTGTTTTTT. Its protein is CASSLPRQNTGELFF. Based on the CDR3 plus reference TRBV5-1 and TRBJ2-2, the full variable domain is KAGVTQTPRYLIKTRGQQVTLSCSPISGHRSVSWYQQTPGQGLQFLFEYFSETQRNKGNFPGRFSGRQFSNSRSEMNVSTLELGDSALYLCASSLPRQNTGELFFGEGSRLTVL.

This clonotype has just a few counts. The chain joins TRBV15 to TRBJ2-7; 7 nucleotides agree with TRBD2. CDR1 LNHNV and CDR2 YYDKDF come from the germline V gene (reference sequence). V was clipped by 5 bases and J by 0 bases; unmatched bases: 10. This CDR3 is built from 16 residues. The chain's CDR3 is CATSPPQGLSSYEQYF. Written as DNA, the CDR3 is TGTGCCACCAGCCCCCCCCAGGGACTAAGCTCCTACGAGCAGTACTTC.

V is TRBV3-1 and J is TRBJ1-4; D unclear. Germline CDR1 LGHDT, CDR2 YNNKEL (reference sequence). This CDR3 spans 14 amino acids. The ends were cut back, 4 bases at V and 3 bases at J, with 9 bases in the middle. The CDR3 nucleotides read TGTGCCAGCAGCCGCGGGGAAGCTAATGAAAAACTGTTTTTT. Protein: CASSRGEANEKLFF.

The sample holds many counts of this clonotype. The chain couples TRBV3-1 to TRBJ2-7, with D perhaps assigned TRBD1 or TRBD2 (7 bases each). The germline V gene encodes CDR1 LGHDT and CDR2 YNNKEL (reference sequence). The CDR3 runs 13 residues. Trimming left V 8 bases short and J 6 bases short, with 17 bases between. CDR3 nucleotides: TGTGCCAGCGCGGGGGACAGTGTGACCGAGCAGTACTTC. Residues: CASAGDSVTEQYF.

This clonotype was seen many times. J is TRBJ1-1 and V is TRBV7-2; 10 nucleotides align to TRBD1. The CDR3 covers 15 residues. Germline V lookup: CDR1 SGHTA, CDR2 FQGNSA. J gave up 5 bases and V 2 bases, and 5 bases lay outside the gene matches. CDR3 sequence: CASSLTGTGDTEAFF. Written as DNA, the CDR3 is TGTGCCAGCAGCTTAACCGGGACAGGGGATACTGAAGCTTTCTTT.

The V call is TRBV5-5, the J call TRBJ2-1; D call uncertain. V lost 0 bases to trimming and J lost 4 bases, with 8 bases between them. The V gene's germline CDR1 is SGHKS and CDR2 YYEKEE (reference sequence). The CDR3 runs 14 residues. In DNA, the CDR3 is TGTGCCAGCAGCTTGGTGGGATCTTACAATGAGCAGTTCTTC. Amino acids: CASSLVGSYNEQFF.

This clonotype was seen only a few times. The chain recombines TRBV7-9 with TRBJ1-1, with D hard to call. The CDR3 runs to 12 residues. Per the germline V gene, CDR1 is SEHNR and CDR2 is FQNEAQ (reference sequence). V was cut by 5 bases and J by 3 bases, with 7 bases left in between. The CDR3 DNA reads TGTGCCAGCAGCAGTGTGGACACTGAAGCTTTCTTT. This codes for CASSSVDTEAFF.

In its sample, this clonotype was seen many times. The CDR3 bases are TGTGCCAGCTCACCCAATCTAGGACTGGGTAACTCCTACGAGCAGTACTTC. It encodes CASSPNLGLGNSYEQYF. The V and J genes are TRBV18 and TRBJ2-7, with TRBD2 as a possible D gene (5 bases). CDR1 KGHSH and CDR2 LQKENI come from the germline V gene. V gave up 3 bases and J gave up 0 bases, with 18 bases separating them. CDR3 size: 17 residues.

In this sample, this clonotype turned up a few times. V gene TRBV29-1 combines with J gene TRBJ2-1, with 10 bases identical to TRBD1. The CDR3 is 14 amino acids. Germline values: CDR1 SQVTM, CDR2 ANQGSEA. Germline trimming cut 5 bases from V and 7 bases from J; bases unmatched to any gene: 8. CDR3 protein: CSVRRDRGSNEQFF. CDR3 sequence (DNA): TGCAGCGTTCGGCGGGACAGGGGATCAAATGAGCAGTTCTTC.

This clonotype was detected a few times. V usage is TRBV7-9 and J usage is TRBJ2-5; 11 bases are a match to TRBD2. In germline, CDR1 is SEHNR, CDR2 FQNEAQ (reference sequence). V shed 4 bases, J shed 4 bases, and the junction held 5 bases outside the gene matches. The CDR3 loop spans 15 amino acids. The CDR3 bases are TGTGCCAGCAGCTACTTAGCGGGGGGGCCAGAGACCCAGTACTTC. Residues: CASSYLAGGPETQYF.

The chain carries TRBV5-1 and TRBJ2-3; 9 nucleotides align to TRBD2. Per germline, CDR1 SGHRS and CDR2 YFSETQ. V lost 3 bases, J lost 5 bases, and 7 bases stayed unmatched. The CDR3 totals 15 residues. The CDR3 region has the DNA TGCGCCAGCAGCTCCTTAGCGGGGGAAGAAGATACGCAGTATTTT. Amino acids: CASSSLAGEEDTQYF.

Note on this clonotype: A much larger clone differs from this one at a single base, so this may be a read error. The rearrangement links TRBV7-3 to TRBJ2-3; 10 bases align to TRBD2. The CDR3 covers 15 residues. V lost 5 bases and J lost 3; bases outside the gene matches: 5. Germline values: CDR1 SGHTA, CDR2 FQGTGA. CDR3 residues: CASSPDSGGTDTQYF. Written as DNA, the CDR3 is TGTGCCAGCAGCCCCGATAGCGGGGGGACAGATACGCAGTATTTT.

This clonotype was counted between two and nine times. This chain joins TRBV4-2 and TRBJ2-5; D gene unclear. This CDR3 has 14 amino acids. V lost 0 bases to trimming and J lost 5 bases, with 10 bases between them. From germline, CDR1 is LGHNA and CDR2 YNFKEQ. CDR3 in amino acids: CASSQEVFLETQYF. The CDR3 region has the DNA TGTGCCAGCAGCCAAGAGGTCTTCTTGGAGACCCAGTACTTC.

The rearrangement uses TRBV5-1 and TRBJ2-2; the match to TRBD2 covers 8 bases. V trimming: 2 bases; J trimming: 5 bases; junction bases outside the gene matches: 8. In germline, CDR1 is SGHRS, CDR2 YFSETQ. The length of the CDR3 is 16 residues. This chain's CDR3 is CASSFGSGGLTGELFF. CDR3 nucleotide sequence: TGCGCCAGCAGCTTCGGGAGCGGGGGACTGACCGGGGAGCTGTTTTTT.

The chain recombines TRBV7-9 with TRBJ2-5; D gene ambiguous. V was trimmed by 7 bases and J by 9 bases, leaving 18 bases between them. The germline V gene encodes CDR1 SEHNR and CDR2 FQNEAQ (reference sequence). The CDR3 runs 13 residues. Here the CDR3 DNA reads TGTGCCAGCACTCAGCAACCCTTGATGGCCCAGTACTTC. It specifies CASTQQPLMAQYF.

This clonotype was counted between two and nine times. The CDR3 spells CASSPRQGEAFF. The CDR3, as DNA: TGTGCCAGCAGCCCCAGACAGGGGGAAGCTTTCTTT. The chain joins TRBV7-9 to TRBJ1-1; 8 positions match TRBD1. Trimming removed 5 bases from V and 8 bases from J; junction bases left unmatched: 4. CDR3 length equals 12 residues. Looked up from germline, CDR1 is SEHNR and CDR2 is FQNEAQ (reference sequence).

A few counts support this clonotype. This rearrangement joins TRBV30 to TRBJ2-1, with D unclear. Deletions cut 2 bases from V and 8 bases from J, with 10 bases between. The CDR3 consists of 12 residues. Germline V CDR1 and CDR2: GTSNPN, SVGIG (reference sequence). The CDR3 spells CAWSPLQHEQFF. The CDR3 coding sequence is TGTGCCTGGAGTCCCCTTCAGCATGAGCAGTTCTTC. Drawing the rest from reference TRBV30 and TRBJ2-1, the complete variable domain is SQTIHQWPATLVQPVGSPLSLECTVEGTSNPNLYWYRQAAGRGLQLLFYSVGIGQISSEVPQNLSASRPQDRQFILSSKKLLLSDSGFYLCAWSPLQHEQFFGPGTRLTVL.

The V call is TRBV5-1, the J call TRBJ2-5; 11 nucleotides align to TRBD1. V lost 4 bases to trimming and J lost 4 bases; unmatched junction nucleotides: 3. Germline assignment: CDR1 SGHRS and CDR2 YFSETQ. The CDR3 is made up of 14 amino acids. As DNA, the CDR3 is TGCGCCAGCAGCCCCGGGACAGGGGGAGAGACCCAGTACTTC. This translates into CASSPGTGGETQYF.

This clonotype was seen only a few times. The rearrangement joins TRBV4-1 to TRBJ2-5; 10 bases line up with TRBD2. The CDR3 has 16 residues. Germline V gene data show CDR1 as MGHRA and CDR2 as YSYEKL. Trimming took 2 bases from V and 5 from J; bases not matched to a gene: 8. In nucleotides, the CDR3 is TGCGCCAGCAGCCAAACTAGCGGGGCGTCCTTCGAGACCCAGTACTTC. Encoded protein: CASSQTSGASFETQYF.

This clonotype was observed a few times. The chain recombines TRBV3-1 with TRBJ2-3; 7 bases are a match to TRBD2. Germline values: CDR1 LGHDT, CDR2 YNNKEL (reference sequence). V was clipped by 4 bases and J by 3 bases; unmatched bases: 13. This CDR3 contains 17 residues. The chain's CDR3 is CASSLRSGTGRTDTQYF. The CDR3 region has the DNA TGTGCCAGCAGCCTAAGGTCAGGGACCGGGAGGACAGATACGCAGTATTTT.

The chain links TRBV6-6 to TRBJ1-1; weak D call: TRBD1 (5 bases). Germline CDR1 and CDR2: MNHNY and SVGAGI (reference sequence). Trimming took 5 bases from V and 9 from J, leaving 19 bases between them. This CDR3 comprises 14 residues. CDR3 amino acids: CASSRGDSNPKAFF. The CDR3 DNA sequence: TGTGCCAGCAGTCGGGGCGACAGTAACCCCAAAGCTTTCTTT.

In its sample, this clonotype was seen a few times. CDR3 DNA: TGTGCCAGTATACGGGGTGGAGATACGCAGTATTTT. Its protein product is CASIRGGDTQYF. The chain joins TRBV13 to TRBJ2-3, with D perhaps TRBD2 (5 bases). Germline-derived CDR1 and CDR2 are PRHDT and FYEKMQ (reference sequence). Trimming removed 9 bases from V and 5 bases from J, with 12 bases in between. The length of the CDR3 is 12 residues.

This clonotype showed up many times. The V gene is TRBV7-9, the J gene TRBJ2-7; TRBD2 agrees at 10 bases. Germline V CDR1 and CDR2: SEHNR, FQNEAQ (reference sequence). The V gene end was trimmed by 5 bases and the J gene end by 3 bases; junction bases not matched to a gene: 4. This CDR3 is 14 amino acids long. CDR3 nucleotides: TGTGCCAGCAGCCCCTCTAGCGGGGGCTACGAGCAGTACTTC. It codes for CASSPSSGGYEQYF.

This clonotype has more than one count but fewer than ten. The chain links TRBV10-3 to TRBJ2-1; maybe TRBD1 (5 bases). Germline V gene data show CDR1 as ENHRY and CDR2 as SYGVKD. The V gene lost 3 bases and the J gene lost 2 bases, with 20 bases spanning the gap. The CDR3 totals 18 residues. CDR3: CAISDPLGHPPTYNEQFF. CDR3 DNA sequence: TGTGCCATCAGTGACCCCCTCGGACATCCTCCTACCTACAATGAGCAGTTCTTC.

The rearrangement joins TRBV19 to TRBJ2-2; tentative D call: TRBD2 (5 bases). V was cut by 3 bases and J by 7 bases, with 6 bases left in between. The CDR3 has 12 residues. Per the germline V gene, CDR1 is LNHDA and CDR2 is SQIVND (reference sequence). This chain's CDR3 is CASSIGGGELFF. CDR3 DNA: TGTGCCAGTAGTATCGGAGGCGGGGAGCTGTTTTTT.